This TCR beta chain stems from a study of metastatic and nonmetastatic thyroid tumors. Study-level points and caveats: As reported, TCR beta diversity in blood and tumor was significantly higher in malignant thyroid tumors than in benign nodules.

Via MiXCR, TCRdb re-called the PCR reads. This sample has about 40,000 clones, with approximately 13% found just once. The germline V gene has CDR1 LNHDA and CDR2 SQIVND (reference sequence). The CDR3 spans 13 residues. For this clone: Antigen: not known. One end of the junction fails to match germline, which may point to a read error.

Every patient underwent thyroid surgery untreated. The chain uses TRBV19 and TRBJ2-3, with a tentative D call TRBD1 (6 bases). The receptor was isolated from a female donor with papillary thyroid cancer or a benign thyroid nodule (not recorded which). Some clones in this sample may be carry-over from other donors' samples. Sequencing was carried out using blood. In DNA form, the CDR3 reads TGTGACAGTCGTGACAGGAGCACAGATACGCAGTATTTT. Encoded protein: CDSRDRSTDTQYF.